This note documents a single T cell receptor (beta chain) sequence. Germline lookup yields CDR1 SGHNT and CDR2 YYREEE (reference sequence). CDR3 size: 16 residues. Losses at the gene ends were 3 bases for V and 0 bases for J; bases not matched to a gene: 9. Some clones are missing from TCRdb's copy, which holds only in-frame ones; the method was immunoSEQ multiplex PCR. The sample lists about 110,000 clones; about four fifths were seen once. This specimen belongs to a study of T cell responses to AZD1222 COVID-19 vaccine. Sequenced here: peripheral blood, sampled on day 0 of AZD1222 vaccination. This TCR came from an adult in good health. The chain recombines TRBV5-4 with TRBJ2-7, with 7 nucleotides matching TRBD2. Here the CDR3 DNA reads TGTGCCAGCAGCTGGGGGGGGGTATCAAGCTCCTACGAGCAGTACTTC. Translated, it gives CASSWGGVSSSYEQYF.